This TCR beta chain was found in a study of type 1 regulatory T cells. CDR3 length: 12 amino acids. Germline V gene data show CDR1 as ENHRY and CDR2 as SYGVKD. V was clipped by 8 bases and J by 3 bases; unmatched bases: 4. MiXCR, run by TCRdb on the reads, gives a single entry per CDR3 protein. There are approximately 100,000 distinct CDR3 sequences in the sample; roughly a third occur only once, and less than 2.5% lies in the top ten. Only a few counts were recorded for this clonotype. Specimen: CD4+ T cells, either the whole sample or a sorted fraction (not recorded which). The TCR was taken from a human donor in good health. This rearrangement joins TRBV10-3 to TRBJ2-7; 7 nucleotides match TRBD1. CDR3 nucleotide sequence: TGTGCCATCGGTGGACAGGACTACGAGCAGTACTTC. Amino acids: CAIGGQDYEQYF.